This paragraph reports one T cell receptor beta chain. Its antigen is undetermined. The read halts 3 residues ahead of the CDR3 end, with the missing end drawn from the germline J gene. Assay used: immunoSEQ multiplex PCR; TCRdb lists only in-frame clones, some missing. This repertoire includes approximately 52,000 clones. This sample stems from a study of T cells in women clearing cervical HPV infection. Looking at the study overall: Case blood was drawn a median approximately five months after lesion detection. Overall study results and limits: Cases carried less TRBV6-7 than controls: approximately 0.1% versus 0.16%. CIN3+ cases had significantly higher TCR richness than controls; evenness did not differ.

CDR1 is SGHRS and CDR2 is YFSETQ in the germline V gene. Trimming cost V 5 bases and J 5 bases; bases outside gene matches: 5. The CDR3 consists of 13 residues. The chain joins TRBV5-1 to TRBJ1-2; 8 bases are a match to TRBD1. This sequence originates from a woman between 18 and 69 years old with a cervical HPV16 infection that either progressed to CIN3+ or cleared (not recorded which). Material: blood buffy coat. CDR3 region: CASSPQGAYGYTF. The part of the CDR3 DNA that was read is TGCGCCAGCAGTCCCCAGGGGGCTTATGGC.